Listed here is a single TCR beta chain. The data derive from a study of blood T cell repertoires in COVID-19. Study-level information: Researchers got acute and convalescent COVID-19 samples from the United States, Italy and Spain.

Participant age was about 18 to 89 years, and participants resided in around 24 US areas. Cohort 3 donors were reported recovered after two negative PCRs, clearance, or symptom resolution. Per the study methods: Estimates of nucleated cell counts were drawn from the amplification of reference gene primers. Measured with immunoSEQ multiplex PCR; TCRdb has only the in-frame clones, and not every one. That table gives V, J and clone size, and the DNA gave D and trimming. This table has about 210,000 clones, 89% appearing once. The V and J ends lost 4 bases and 7 bases, in that order; junction bases with no gene match: 10. Germline V gene data show CDR1 as SNHLY and CDR2 as FYNNEI. This CDR3 is 15 amino acids long.

The gene calls are TRBV2 and TRBJ2-1; 7 bases line up with TRBD2. Sequencing was carried out using PBMCs or T cells enriched from blood (not recorded which). The TCR comes from a woman aged 18 to 35 who had recovered from COVID-19. The DNA of the CDR3 is TGTGCCAGCAGTGCTGATGTTGGGGGGGGTAATGAGCAGTTCTTC. Translated, it gives CASSADVGGGNEQFF. Complete variable domain (other parts from reference TRBV2 and TRBJ2-1): EPEVTQTPSHQVTQMGQEVILRCVPISNHLYFYWYRQILGQKVEFLVSFYNNEISEKSEIFDDQFSVERPDGSNFTLKIRSTKLEDSAMYFCASSADVGGGNEQFFGPGTRLTVL.